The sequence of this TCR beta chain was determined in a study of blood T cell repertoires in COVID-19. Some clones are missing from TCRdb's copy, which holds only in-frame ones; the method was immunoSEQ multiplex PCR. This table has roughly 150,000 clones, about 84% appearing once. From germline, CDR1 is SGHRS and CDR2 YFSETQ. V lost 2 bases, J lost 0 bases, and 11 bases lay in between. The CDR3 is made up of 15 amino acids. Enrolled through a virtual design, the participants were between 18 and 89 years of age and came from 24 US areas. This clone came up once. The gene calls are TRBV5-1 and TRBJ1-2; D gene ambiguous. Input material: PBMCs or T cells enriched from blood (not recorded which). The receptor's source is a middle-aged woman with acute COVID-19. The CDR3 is CASSFSGSANYGYTF. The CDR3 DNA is TGCGCCAGCAGCTTCAGTGGCAGTGCTAACTATGGCTACACCTTC.